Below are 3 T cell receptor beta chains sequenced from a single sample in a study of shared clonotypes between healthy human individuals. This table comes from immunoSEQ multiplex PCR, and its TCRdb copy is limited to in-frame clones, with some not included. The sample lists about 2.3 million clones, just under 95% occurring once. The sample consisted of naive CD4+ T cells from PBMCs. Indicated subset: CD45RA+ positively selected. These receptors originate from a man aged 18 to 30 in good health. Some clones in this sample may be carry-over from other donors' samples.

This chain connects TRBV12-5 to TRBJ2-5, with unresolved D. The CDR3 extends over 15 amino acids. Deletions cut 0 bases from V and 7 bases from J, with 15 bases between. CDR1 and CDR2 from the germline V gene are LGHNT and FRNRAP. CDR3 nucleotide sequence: TGTGCTAGTGGTTTGGTACTCGCAGGCGGTGGGACCCAGTACTTC. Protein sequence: CASGLVLAGGGTQYF.

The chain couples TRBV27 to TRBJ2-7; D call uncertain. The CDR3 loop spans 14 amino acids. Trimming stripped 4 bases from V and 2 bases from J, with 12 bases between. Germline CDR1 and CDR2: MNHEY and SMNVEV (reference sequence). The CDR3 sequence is CASSSWALTYEQYF. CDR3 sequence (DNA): TGTGCCAGCAGTTCCTGGGCCCTGACCTACGAGCAGTACTTC.

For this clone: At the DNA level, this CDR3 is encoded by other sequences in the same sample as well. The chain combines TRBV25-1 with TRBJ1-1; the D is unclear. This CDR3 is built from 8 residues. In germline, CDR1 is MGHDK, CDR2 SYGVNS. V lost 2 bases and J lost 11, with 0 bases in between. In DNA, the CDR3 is TGTGCCAGCAGTGAAGCTTTCTTT. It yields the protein CASSEAFF. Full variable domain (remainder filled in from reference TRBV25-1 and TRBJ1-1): EADIYQTPRYLVIGTGKKITLECSQTMGHDKMYWYQQDPGMELHLIHYSYGVNSTEKGDLSSESTVSRIRTEHFPLTLESARPSHTSQYLCASSEAFFGQGTRLTVV.